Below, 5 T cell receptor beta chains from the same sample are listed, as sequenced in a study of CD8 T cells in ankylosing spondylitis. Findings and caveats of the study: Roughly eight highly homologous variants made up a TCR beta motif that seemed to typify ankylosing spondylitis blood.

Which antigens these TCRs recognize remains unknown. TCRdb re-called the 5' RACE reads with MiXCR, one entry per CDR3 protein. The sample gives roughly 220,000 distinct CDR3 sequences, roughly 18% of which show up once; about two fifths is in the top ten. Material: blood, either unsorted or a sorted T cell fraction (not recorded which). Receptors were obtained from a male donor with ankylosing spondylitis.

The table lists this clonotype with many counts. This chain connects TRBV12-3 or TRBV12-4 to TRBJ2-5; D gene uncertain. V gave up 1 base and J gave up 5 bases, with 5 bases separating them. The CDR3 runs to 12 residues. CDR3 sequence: CASSLDRETQYF. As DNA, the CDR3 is TGTGCCAGCAGTTTAGATCGGGAGACCCAGTACTTC.

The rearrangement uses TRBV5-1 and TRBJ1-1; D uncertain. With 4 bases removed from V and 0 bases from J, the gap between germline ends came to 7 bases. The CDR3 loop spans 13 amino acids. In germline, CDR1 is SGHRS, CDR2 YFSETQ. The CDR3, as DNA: TGCGCCAGCAGCATTTGGGTGAACACTGAAGCTTTCTTT. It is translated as CASSIWVNTEAFF.

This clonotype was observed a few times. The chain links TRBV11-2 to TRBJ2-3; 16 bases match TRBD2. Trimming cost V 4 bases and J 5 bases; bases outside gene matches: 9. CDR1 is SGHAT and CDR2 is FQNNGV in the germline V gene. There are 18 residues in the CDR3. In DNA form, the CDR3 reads TGTGCCAGCAGCTCCCCGGGACTAGCGGGAGGGCCGGGAGATACGCAGTATTTT. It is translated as CASSSPGLAGGPGDTQYF.

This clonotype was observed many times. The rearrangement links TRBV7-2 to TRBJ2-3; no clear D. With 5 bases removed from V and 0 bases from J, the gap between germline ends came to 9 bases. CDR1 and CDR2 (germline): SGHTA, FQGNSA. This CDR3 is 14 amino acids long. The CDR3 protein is CASSPGQSTDTQYF. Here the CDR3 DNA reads TGTGCCAGCAGCCCCGGCCAAAGCACAGATACGCAGTATTTT.

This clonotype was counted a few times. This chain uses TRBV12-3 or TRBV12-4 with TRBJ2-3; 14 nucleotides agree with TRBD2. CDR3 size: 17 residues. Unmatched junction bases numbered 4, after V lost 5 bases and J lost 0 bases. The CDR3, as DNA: TGTGCCAGCAGTGGGACTAGCGGGGGCACTAGCACAGATACGCAGTATTTT. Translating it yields CASSGTSGGTSTDTQYF.